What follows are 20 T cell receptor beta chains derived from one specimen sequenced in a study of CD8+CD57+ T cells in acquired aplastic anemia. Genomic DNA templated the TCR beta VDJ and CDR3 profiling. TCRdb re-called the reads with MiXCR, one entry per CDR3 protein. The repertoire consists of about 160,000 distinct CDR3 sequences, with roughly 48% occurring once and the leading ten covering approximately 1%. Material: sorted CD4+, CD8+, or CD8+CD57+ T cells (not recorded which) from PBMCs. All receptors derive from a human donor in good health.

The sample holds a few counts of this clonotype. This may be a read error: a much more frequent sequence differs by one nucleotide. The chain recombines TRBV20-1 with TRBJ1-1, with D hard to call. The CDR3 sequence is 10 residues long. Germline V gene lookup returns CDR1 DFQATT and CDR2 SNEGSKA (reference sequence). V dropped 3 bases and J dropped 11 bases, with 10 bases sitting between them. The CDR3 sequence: CSASGFGAFF. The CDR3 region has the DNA TGCAGTGCTAGTGGCTTTGGCGCTTTCTTT.

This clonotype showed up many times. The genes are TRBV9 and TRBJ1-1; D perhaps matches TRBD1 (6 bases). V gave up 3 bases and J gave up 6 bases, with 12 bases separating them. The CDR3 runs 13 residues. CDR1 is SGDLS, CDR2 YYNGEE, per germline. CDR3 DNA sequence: TGTGCCAGCAGCGAAACAGGGTCGCCTGAAGCTTTCTTT. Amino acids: CASSETGSPEAFF.

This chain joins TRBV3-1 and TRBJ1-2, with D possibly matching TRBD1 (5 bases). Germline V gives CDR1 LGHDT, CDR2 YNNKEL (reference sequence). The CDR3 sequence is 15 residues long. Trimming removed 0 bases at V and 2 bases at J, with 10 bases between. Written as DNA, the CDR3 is TGTGCCAGCAGCCAAGATTGGCAGGGAAACTATGGCTACACCTTC. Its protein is CASSQDWQGNYGYTF.

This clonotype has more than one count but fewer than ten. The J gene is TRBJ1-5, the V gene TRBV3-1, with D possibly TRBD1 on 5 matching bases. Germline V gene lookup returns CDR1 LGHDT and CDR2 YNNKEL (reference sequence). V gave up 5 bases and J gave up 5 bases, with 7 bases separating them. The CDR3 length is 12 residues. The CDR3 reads CASSFRDQPQHF. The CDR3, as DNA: TGTGCCAGCAGCTTCAGGGATCAGCCCCAGCATTTT.

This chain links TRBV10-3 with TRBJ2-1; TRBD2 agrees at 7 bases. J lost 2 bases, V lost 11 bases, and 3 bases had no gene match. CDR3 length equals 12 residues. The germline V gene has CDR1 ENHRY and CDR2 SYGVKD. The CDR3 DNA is TGTGCCGCGGGGGACCCCTACAATGAGCAGTTCTTC. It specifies CAAGDPYNEQFF.

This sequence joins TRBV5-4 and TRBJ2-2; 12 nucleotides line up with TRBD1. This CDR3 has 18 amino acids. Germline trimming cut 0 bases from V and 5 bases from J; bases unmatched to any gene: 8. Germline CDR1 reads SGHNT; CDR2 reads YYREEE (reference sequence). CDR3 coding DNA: TGTGCCAGCAGCTTGGGCGTGGGGACAGGGGGCCGTACCGGGGAGCTGTTTTTT. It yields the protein CASSLGVGTGGRTGELFF.

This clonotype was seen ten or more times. The CDR3 loop reads CASSETGNYTF. CDR3 bases: TGTGCCAGCAGTGAGACAGGCAACTACACCTTC. The chain employs TRBV6-1 and TRBJ1-2; perhaps TRBD1 as D (6 bases). CDR3 length equals 11 residues. Trimming took off 3 bases at V and 10 bases at J, with 9 bases between the two ends. CDR1 and CDR2 (germline): MNHNS, SASEGT.

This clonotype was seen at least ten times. CDR3 bases: TGTGCCAGCAGCACAAGGGGCAGGGGGAACTATGGCTACACCTTC. Residues: CASSTRGRGNYGYTF. The chain joins TRBV12-3 or TRBV12-4 to TRBJ1-2; TRBD1 matches 7 bases. The V and J ends lost 6 bases and 2 bases, in that order; junction bases with no gene match: 9. The length of the CDR3 is 15 residues.

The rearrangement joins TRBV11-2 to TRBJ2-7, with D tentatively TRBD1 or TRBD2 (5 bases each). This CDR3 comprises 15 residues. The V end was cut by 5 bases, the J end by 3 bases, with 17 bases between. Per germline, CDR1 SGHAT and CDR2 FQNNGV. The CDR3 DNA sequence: TGTGCCAGCAGCCAAAACCCGGGACGGAACTACGAGCAGTACTTC. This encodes CASSQNPGRNYEQYF.

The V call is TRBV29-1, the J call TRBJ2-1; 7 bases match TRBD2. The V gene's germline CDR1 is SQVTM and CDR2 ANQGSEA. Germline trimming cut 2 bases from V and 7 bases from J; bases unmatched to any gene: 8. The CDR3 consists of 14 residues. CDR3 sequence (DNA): TGCAGCGTTGAACGCGCGACTAGCAGGAATGAGCAGTTCTTC. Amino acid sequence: CSVERATSRNEQFF.

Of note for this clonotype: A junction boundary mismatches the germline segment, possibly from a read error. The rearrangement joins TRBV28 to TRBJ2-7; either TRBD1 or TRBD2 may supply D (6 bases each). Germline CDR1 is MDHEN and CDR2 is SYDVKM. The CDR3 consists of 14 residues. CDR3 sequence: CASTTWGAVSERYF. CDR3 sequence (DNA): TGTGCCAGCACCACTTGGGGGGCGGTCTCCGAGCGGTACTTC.

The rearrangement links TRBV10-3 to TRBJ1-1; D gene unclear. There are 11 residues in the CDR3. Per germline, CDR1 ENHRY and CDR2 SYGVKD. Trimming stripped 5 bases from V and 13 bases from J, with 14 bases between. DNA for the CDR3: TGTGCCATCAGTAAGGACCAACACGGTTTCTTT. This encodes CAISKDQHGFF.

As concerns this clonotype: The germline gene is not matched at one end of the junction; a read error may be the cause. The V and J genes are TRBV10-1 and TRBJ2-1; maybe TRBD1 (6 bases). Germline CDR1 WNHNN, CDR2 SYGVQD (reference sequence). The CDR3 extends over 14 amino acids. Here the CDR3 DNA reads TGTGCCAGCTCACCACCAAGGGGACACAATGGGCAGTTCTTC. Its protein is CASSPPRGHNGQFF.

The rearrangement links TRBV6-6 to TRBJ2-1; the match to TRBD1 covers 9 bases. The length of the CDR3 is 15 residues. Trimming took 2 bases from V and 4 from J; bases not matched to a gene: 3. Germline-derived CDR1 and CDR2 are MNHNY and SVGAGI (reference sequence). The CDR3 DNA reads TGTGCCAGCAGTTACGGGGACAGGGTATACAATGAGCAGTTCTTC. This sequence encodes CASSYGDRVYNEQFF.

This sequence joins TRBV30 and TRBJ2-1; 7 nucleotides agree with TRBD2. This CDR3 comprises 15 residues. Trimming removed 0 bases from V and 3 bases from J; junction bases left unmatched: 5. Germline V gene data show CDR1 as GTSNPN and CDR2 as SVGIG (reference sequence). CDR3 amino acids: CAWSVLTSSYNEQFF. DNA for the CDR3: TGTGCCTGGAGTGTACTGACTAGCAGCTACAATGAGCAGTTCTTC.

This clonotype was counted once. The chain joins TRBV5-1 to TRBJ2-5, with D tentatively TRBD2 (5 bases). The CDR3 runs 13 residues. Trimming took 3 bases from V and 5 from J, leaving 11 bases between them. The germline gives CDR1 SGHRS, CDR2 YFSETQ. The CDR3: CASSYSRRETQYF. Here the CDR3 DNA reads TGCGCCAGCAGCTATTCACGGAGGGAGACCCAGTACTTC.

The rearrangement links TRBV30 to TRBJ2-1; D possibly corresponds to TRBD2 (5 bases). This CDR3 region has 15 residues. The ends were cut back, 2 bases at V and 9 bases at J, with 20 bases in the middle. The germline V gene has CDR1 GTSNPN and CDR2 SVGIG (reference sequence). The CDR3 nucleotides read TGTGCCTGGAGTTTAGCGCCCCAATTTCCGGGTGAGCAGTTCTTC. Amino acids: CAWSLAPQFPGEQFF.

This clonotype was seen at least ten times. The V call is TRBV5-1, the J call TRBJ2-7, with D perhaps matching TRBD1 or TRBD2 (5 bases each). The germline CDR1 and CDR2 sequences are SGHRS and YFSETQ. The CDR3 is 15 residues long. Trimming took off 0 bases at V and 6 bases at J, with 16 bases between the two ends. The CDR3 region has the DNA TGCGCCAGCAGCTTGGGAGGGGTTGGTTTTGGCGAGCAGTACTTC. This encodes CASSLGGVGFGEQYF.

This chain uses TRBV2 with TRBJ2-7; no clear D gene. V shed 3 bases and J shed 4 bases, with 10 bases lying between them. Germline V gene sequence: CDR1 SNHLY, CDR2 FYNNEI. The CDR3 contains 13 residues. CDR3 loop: CASSDLASYEQYF. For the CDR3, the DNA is TGTGCCAGCAGTGATCTGGCGTCGTACGAGCAGTACTTC.

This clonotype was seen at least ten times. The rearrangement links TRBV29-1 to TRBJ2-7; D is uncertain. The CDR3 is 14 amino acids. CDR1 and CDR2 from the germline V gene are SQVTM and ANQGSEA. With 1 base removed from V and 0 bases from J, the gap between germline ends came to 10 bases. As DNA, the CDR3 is TGCAGCGTTGAAGTAGACACCCGCTCCTACGAGCAGTACTTC. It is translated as CSVEVDTRSYEQYF.